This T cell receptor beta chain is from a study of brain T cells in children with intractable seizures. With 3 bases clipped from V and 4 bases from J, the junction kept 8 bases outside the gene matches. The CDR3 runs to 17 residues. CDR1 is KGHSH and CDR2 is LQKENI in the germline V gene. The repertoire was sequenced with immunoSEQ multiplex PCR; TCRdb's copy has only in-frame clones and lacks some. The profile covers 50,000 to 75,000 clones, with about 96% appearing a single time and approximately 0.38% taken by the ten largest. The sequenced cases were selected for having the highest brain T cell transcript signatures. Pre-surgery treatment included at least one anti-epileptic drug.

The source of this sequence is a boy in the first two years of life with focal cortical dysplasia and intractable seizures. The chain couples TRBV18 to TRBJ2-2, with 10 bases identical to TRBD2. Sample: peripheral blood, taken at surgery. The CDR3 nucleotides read TGTGCCAGCTCACCCTCGGCTAGCGGGGGTGGCACCGGGGAGCTGTTTTTT. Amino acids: CASSPSASGGGTGELFF.